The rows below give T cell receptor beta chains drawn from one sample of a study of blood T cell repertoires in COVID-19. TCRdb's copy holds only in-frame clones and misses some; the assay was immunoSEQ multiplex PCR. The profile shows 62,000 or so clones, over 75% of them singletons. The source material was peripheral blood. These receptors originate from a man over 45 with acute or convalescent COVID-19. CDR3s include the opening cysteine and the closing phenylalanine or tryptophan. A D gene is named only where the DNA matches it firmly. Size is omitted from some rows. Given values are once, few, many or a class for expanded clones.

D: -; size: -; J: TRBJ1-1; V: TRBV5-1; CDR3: CASSLVQGTEAFF; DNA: TGCGCCAGCAGCTTGGTTCAGGGCACTGAAGCTTTCTTT
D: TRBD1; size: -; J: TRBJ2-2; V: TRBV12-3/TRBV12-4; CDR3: CASSLTGSGELFF; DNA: TGTGCCAGCAGTTTGACAGGGTCCGGGGAGCTGTTTTTT
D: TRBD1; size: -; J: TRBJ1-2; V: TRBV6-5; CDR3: CASKLDRGDFYGYTF; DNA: TGTGCCAGCAAGCTGGACAGGGGGGATTTTTATGGCTACACCTTC
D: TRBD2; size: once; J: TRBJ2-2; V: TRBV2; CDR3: CASHGTSGFSTGELFF; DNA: TGTGCCAGCCATGGGACTAGCGGGTTTTCCACCGGGGAGCTGTTTTTT
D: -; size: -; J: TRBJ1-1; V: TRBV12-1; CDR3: CASRFWGCSDRNTEAFF; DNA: TGTGCCAGCAGATTTTGGGGATGTAGTGACAGGAACACTGAAGCTTTCTTT
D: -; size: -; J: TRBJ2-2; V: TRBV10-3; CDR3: CAISESQASISTDTGELFF; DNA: TGTGCCATCAGTGAGTCTCAAGCGTCGATATCGACGGACACCGGGGAGCTGTTTTTT
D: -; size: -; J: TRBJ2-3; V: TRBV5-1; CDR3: CASSFLEADTQYF; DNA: TGCGCCAGCAGCTTTTTAGAAGCAGATACGCAGTATTTT
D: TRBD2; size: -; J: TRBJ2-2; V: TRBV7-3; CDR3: CASRFSGSSTGELFF; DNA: TGTGCCAGCAGGTTTAGCGGGAGTTCCACCGGGGAGCTGTTTTTT
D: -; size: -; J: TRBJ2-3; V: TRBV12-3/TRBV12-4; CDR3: CASSHQTDTQYF; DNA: TGTGCCAGCAGTCATCAAACAGATACGCAGTATTTT
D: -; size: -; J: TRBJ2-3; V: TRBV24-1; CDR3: CATSDLELGGTDTQYF; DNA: TGTGCCACCAGTGATTTGGAGCTAGGAGGCACAGATACGCAGTATTTT
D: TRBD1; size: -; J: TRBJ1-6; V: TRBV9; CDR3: CASSPGTGGYNSPLHF; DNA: TGTGCCAGCAGCCCCGGGACAGGGGGCTATAATTCACCCCTCCACTTT
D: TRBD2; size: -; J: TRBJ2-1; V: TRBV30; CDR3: CAWSPSSSGPYVFSYNEQFF; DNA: TGTGCCTGGAGTCCCTCCTCTAGCGGCCCCTACGTTTTTTCCTACAATGAGCAGTTCTTC
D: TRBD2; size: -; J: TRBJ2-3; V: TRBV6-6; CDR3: CASRGLAEITDTQYF; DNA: TGTGCCAGCAGAGGACTAGCCGAAATCACAGATACGCAGTATTTT
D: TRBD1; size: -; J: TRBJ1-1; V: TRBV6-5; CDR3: CASRTRGGLNTEAFF; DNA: TGTGCCAGCAGAACAAGAGGGGGCTTGAACACTGAAGCTTTCTTT
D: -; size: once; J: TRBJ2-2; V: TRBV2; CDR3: CASISGGNTGELFF; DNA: TGTGCCAGCATTTCTGGCGGAAACACCGGGGAGCTGTTTTTT
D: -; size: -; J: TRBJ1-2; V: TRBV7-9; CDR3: CASSSGQLTYGYTF; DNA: TGTGCCAGCAGCTCAGGACAGCTAACCTATGGCTACACCTTC
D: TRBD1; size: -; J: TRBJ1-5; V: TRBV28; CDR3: CASISSDRGRQPQHF; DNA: TGTGCCAGCATTTCCTCGGACAGGGGGCGTCAGCCCCAGCATTTT
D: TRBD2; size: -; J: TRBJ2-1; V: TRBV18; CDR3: CASSPPGTRLNEQFF; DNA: TGTGCCAGCTCACCACCCGGGACTAGGTTGAATGAGCAGTTCTTC
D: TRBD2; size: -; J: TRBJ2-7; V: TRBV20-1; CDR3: CSASSASGSNPAGEQYF; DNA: TGCAGTGCTAGTTCCGCTAGCGGGAGTAACCCGGCGGGCGAGCAGTACTTC
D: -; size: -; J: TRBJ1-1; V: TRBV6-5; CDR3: CASSFRGTEAFF; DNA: TGTGCCAGCAGTTTTCGGGGCACTGAAGCTTTCTTT
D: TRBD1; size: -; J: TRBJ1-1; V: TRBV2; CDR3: CASSEDRGGTEAFF; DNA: TGTGCCAGCAGCGAGGACAGGGGGGGGACTGAAGCTTTCTTT